This T cell receptor (beta chain) emerged from a study of neoadjuvant anti-PD-1 for oral cavity cancer. Background on the study: Patients mostly received three to four biweekly nivolumab doses at 3 mg/kg before surgery.

Profiling relied on immunoSEQ multiplex PCR, and the TCRdb table lists in-frame clones only, not all of them. Counted here are over 8,500 clones, 60% to 75% occurring once; the ten biggest clones make up about 8.3%. Patients had newly diagnosed, untreated stage II-IVA oral cavity squamous cell carcinoma. The patients had HPV-negative, locally advanced oral cavity squamous cell carcinoma. This clone was observed a few times. The clonotype comes from a person aged 35 to 85 with oral cavity squamous cell carcinoma. Here the sequenced sample was tumor tissue, taken before nivolumab (anti-PD-1) treatment.

The CDR3 bases are TGTGCCAGCAGAGCCACCTCCGGGGAGCTGTTTTTT. It yields the protein CASRATSGELFF. J is TRBJ2-2 and V is TRBV11-1; D not certain. This CDR3 is built from 12 residues. Looked up from germline, CDR1 is SGHAT and CDR2 is FQDESV (reference sequence). V lost 6 bases to trimming and J lost 6 bases, with 8 bases between them.